This T cell receptor (beta chain) emerged from a study of beta chain features in type 1 diabetes. Broader study findings: It was possible that PCR favored shorter templates, equally so in patients and controls.

Expressed TCRB transcripts got sequenced, as all isolated RNA was reverse transcribed. Clones were read by immunoSEQ multiplex PCR, and TCRdb kept only the in-frame ones, dropping some. In the table there are about 250,000 clones, 12% to 15% of which are singletons. Worth noting for this clone: Its antigen is unknown.

Sequencing was done on a sample of naive CD4+ T cells from blood. The sequence came from a middle-aged woman in good health.

The CDR3 DNA reads TGTGCCAGCAGCTTAGACCTCGGACATAGCACAGATACGCAGTATTTT. Protein sequence: CASSLDLGHSTDTQYF. This rearrangement joins TRBV11-2 to TRBJ2-3, with a weak D call TRBD1 (5 bases). V lost 0 bases to trimming and J lost 0 bases, with 10 bases between them. From germline, CDR1 is SGHAT and CDR2 FQNNGV. The CDR3 is made up of 16 amino acids. Using reference TRBV11-2 and TRBJ2-3 for the parts outside the CDR3, the full variable domain is EAGVAQSPRYKIIEKRQSVAFWCNPISGHATLYWYQQILGQGPKLLIQFQNNGVVDDSQLPKDRFSAERLKGVDSTLKIQPAKLEDSAVYLCASSLDLGHSTDTQYFGPGTRLTVL.